This T cell receptor (beta chain) originates from a study of blood T cell repertoires in COVID-19. CDR3 length: 14 amino acids. Germline V gives CDR1 SGHRS, CDR2 YFSETQ. V shed 2 bases and J shed 3 bases, with 9 bases lying between them. The authors' processing: The assay estimated nucleated cells by amplifying reference gene primers. Profiled with immunoSEQ multiplex PCR; TCRdb holds only in-frame clones, not every one. V and J calls and clone size come straight from that table; D and trimming were deduced from the DNA. The sample records 13,000 to 15,000 clones, roughly 92% being singletons. The V call is TRBV5-1, the J call TRBJ2-1, with D possibly matching TRBD2 (5 bases). Material for sequencing was peripheral blood. The clonotype was recovered from a human donor with active COVID-19. The donor label of this sample is uncertain. DNA for the CDR3: TGCGCCAGCAGCTTTGAGGGCCTCTACAATGAGCAGTTCTTC. Its protein is CASSFEGLYNEQFF.